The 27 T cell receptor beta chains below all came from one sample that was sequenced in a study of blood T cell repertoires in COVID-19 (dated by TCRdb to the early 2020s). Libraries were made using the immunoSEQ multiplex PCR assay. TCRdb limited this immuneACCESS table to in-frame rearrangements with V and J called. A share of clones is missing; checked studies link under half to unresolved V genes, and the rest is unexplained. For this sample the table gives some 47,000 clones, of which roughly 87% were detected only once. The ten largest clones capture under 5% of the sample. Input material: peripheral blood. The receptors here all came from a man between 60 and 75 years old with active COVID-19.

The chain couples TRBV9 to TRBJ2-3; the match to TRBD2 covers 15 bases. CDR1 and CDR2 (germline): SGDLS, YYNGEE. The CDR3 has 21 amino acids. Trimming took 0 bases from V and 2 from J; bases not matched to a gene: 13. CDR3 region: CASSVVGGPGLAGGVTDTQYF. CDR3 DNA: TGTGCCAGCAGCGTAGTAGGGGGACCGGGACTAGCGGGAGGTGTCACAGATACGCAGTATTTT.

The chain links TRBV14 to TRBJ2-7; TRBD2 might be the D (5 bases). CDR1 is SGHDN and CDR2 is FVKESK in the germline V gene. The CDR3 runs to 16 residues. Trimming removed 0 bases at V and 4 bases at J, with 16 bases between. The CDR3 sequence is CASSQDPGLGAYEQYF. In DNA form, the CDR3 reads TGTGCCAGCAGCCAAGATCCCGGACTGGGAGCGTACGAGCAGTACTTC.

The DNA of the CDR3 is TGTGCCAGCAGCGGGAGTTATGAGCAGTTCTTC. This codes for CASSGSYEQFF. J is TRBJ2-1 and V is TRBV13; D possibly corresponds to TRBD2 (5 bases). V dropped 5 bases and J dropped 8 bases, with 7 bases sitting between them. The CDR3 covers 11 residues. Looked up from germline, CDR1 is PRHDT and CDR2 is FYEKMQ (reference sequence).

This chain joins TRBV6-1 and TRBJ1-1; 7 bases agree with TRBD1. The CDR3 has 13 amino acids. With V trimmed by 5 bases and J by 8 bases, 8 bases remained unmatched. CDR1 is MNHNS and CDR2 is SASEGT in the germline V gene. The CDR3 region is CASSSGRGREAFF. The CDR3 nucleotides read TGTGCCAGCAGTTCGGGAAGGGGGCGCGAAGCTTTCTTT.

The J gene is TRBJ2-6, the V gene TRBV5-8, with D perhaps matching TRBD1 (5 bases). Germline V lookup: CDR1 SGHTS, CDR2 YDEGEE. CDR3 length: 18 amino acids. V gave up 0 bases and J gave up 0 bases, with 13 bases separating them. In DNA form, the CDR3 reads TGTGCCAGCAGCTTGGCTGGGGCCCTCCACTCTGGGGCCAACGTCCTGACTTTC. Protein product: CASSLAGALHSGANVLTF.

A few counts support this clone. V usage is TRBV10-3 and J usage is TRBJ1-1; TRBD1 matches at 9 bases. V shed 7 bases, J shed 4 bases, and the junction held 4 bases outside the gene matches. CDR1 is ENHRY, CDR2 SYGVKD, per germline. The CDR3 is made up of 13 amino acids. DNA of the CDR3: TGTGCCATCACCGGACAGGGGACCACTGAAGCTTTCTTT. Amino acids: CAITGQGTTEAFF.

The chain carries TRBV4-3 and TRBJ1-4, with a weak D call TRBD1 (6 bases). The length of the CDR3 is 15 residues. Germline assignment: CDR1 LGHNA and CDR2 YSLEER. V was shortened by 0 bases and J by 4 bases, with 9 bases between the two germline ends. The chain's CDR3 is CASSQEYRDNEKLFF. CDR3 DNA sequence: TGCGCCAGCAGCCAAGAATACAGGGATAATGAAAAACTGTTTTTT.

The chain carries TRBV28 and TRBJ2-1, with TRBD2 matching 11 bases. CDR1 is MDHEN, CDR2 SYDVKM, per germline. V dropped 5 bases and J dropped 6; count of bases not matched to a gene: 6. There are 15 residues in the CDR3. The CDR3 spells CASSQLAGGPNEQFF. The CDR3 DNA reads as TGTGCCAGCAGTCAGCTAGCGGGAGGACCCAATGAGCAGTTCTTC. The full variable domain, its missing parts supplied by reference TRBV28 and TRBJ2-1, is DVKVTQSSRYLVKRTGEKVFLECVQDMDHENMFWYRQDPGLGLRLIYFSYDVKMKEKGDIPEGYSVSREKKERFSLILESASTNQTSMYLCASSQLAGGPNEQFFGPGTRLTVL.

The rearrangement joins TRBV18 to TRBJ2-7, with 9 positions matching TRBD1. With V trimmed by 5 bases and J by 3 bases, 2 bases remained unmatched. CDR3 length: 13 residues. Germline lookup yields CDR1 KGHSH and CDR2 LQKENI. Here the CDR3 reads CASSTTGGYEQYF. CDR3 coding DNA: TGTGCCAGCTCAACGACAGGGGGCTACGAGCAGTACTTC. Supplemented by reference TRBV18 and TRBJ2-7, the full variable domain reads NAGVMQNPRHLVRRRGQEARLRCSPMKGHSHVYWYRQLPEEGLKFMVYLQKENIIDESGMPKERFSAEFPKEGPSILRIQQVVRGDSAAYFCASSTTGGYEQYFGPGTRLTVT.

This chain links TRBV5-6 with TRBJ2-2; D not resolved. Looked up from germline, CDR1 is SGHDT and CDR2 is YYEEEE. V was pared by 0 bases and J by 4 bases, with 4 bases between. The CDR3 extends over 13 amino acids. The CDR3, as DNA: TGTGCCAGCAGCTTGGTCAGCACCGGGGAGCTGTTTTTT. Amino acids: CASSLVSTGELFF.

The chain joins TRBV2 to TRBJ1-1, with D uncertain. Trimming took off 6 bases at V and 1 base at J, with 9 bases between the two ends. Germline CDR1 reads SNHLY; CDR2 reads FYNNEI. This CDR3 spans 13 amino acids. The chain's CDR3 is CASSYGENTEAFF. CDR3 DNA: TGTGCCAGCAGCTACGGGGAGAACACTGAAGCTTTCTTT.

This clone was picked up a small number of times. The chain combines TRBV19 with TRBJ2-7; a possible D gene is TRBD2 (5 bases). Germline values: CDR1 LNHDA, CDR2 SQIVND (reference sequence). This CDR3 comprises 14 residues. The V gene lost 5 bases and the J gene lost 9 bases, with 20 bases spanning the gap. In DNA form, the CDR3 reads TGTGCCAGTAGTCCAGGCCCGCTTGCGGGTGGGCAGTACTTC. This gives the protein CASSPGPLAGGQYF.

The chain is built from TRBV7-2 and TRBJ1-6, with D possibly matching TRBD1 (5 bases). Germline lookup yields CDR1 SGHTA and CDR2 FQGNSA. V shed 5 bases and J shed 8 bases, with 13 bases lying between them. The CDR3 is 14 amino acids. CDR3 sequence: CASSKNWGDSPLHF. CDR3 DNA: TGTGCCAGCAGCAAAAACTGGGGGGATTCACCCCTCCACTTT.

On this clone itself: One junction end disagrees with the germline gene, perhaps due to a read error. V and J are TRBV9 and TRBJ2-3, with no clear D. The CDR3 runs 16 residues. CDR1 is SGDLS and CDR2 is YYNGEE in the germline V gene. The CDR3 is CASSVSAGRPTDAQYF. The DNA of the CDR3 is TGTGCCAGCAGCGTTTCTGCCGGCCGTCCCACAGATGCGCAGTATTTT.

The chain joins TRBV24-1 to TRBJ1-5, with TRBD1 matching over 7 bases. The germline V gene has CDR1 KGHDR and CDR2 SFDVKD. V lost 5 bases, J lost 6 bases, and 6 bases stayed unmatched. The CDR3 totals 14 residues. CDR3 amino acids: CATSGGQAPQPQHF. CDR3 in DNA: TGTGCCACCAGTGGTGGACAGGCTCCTCAGCCCCAGCATTTT.

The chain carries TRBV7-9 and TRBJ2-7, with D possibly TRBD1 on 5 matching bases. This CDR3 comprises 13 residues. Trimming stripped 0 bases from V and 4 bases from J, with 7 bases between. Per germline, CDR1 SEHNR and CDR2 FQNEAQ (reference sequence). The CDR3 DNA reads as TGTGCCAGCAGCTTAGCGGGGCAGTACGAGCAGTACTTC. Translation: CASSLAGQYEQYF.

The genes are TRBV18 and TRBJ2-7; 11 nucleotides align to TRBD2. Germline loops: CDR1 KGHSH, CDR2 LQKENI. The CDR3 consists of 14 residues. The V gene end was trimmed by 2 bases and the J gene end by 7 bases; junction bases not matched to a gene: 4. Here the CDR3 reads CASSPGLAGGEQYF. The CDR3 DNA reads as TGTGCCAGCTCACCAGGACTAGCGGGCGGGGAGCAGTACTTC.

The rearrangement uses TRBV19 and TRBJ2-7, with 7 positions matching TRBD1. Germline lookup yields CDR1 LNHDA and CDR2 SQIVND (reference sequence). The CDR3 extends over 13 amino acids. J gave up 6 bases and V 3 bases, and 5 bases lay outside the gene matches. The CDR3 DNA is TGTGCCAGTAGTATGTTAGGGGGCGGCGAGCAGTACTTC. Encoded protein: CASSMLGGGEQYF.

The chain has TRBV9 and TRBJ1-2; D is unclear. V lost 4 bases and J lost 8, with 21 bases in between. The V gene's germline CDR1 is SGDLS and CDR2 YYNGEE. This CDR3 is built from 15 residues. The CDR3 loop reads CASSPPSPGRRGYTF. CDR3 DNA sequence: TGTGCCAGCAGCCCACCCTCCCCTGGGCGTAGGGGCTACACCTTC.

CDR3 sequence: CASSLGAGNYGYTF. Written as DNA, the CDR3 is TGTGCCAGCAGTTTAGGGGCCGGAAACTATGGCTACACCTTC. The chain has TRBV28 and TRBJ1-2; D perhaps matches TRBD1 (5 bases). CDR1 and CDR2 from the germline V gene are MDHEN and SYDVKM. Trimming stripped 2 bases from V and 2 bases from J, with 9 bases between. CDR3 length: 14 residues.

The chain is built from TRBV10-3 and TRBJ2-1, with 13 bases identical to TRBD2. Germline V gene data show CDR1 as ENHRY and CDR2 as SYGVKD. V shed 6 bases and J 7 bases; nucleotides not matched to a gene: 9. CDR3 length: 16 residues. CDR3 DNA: TGTGCCATCAGGGAATGGACTAGCGGGAGTTCGAATGAGCAGTTCTTC. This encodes CAIREWTSGSSNEQFF.

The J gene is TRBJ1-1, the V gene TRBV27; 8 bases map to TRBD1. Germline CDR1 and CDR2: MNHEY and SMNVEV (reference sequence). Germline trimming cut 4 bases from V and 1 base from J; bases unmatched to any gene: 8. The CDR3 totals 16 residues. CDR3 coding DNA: TGTGCCAGCAGTTCCCTTGGACAGGGAACGAACACTGAAGCTTTCTTT. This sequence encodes CASSSLGQGTNTEAFF.

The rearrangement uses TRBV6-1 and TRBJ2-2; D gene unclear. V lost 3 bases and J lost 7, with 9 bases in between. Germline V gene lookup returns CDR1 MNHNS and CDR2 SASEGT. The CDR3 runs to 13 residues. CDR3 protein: CASSDAPGGELFF. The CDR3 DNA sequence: TGTGCCAGCAGTGACGCCCCGGGCGGGGAGCTGTTTTTT.

This CDR3 is CASSIALAGGLQYF. CDR3 nucleotide sequence: TGTGCCAGTAGTATCGCGCTAGCGGGAGGCTTGCAGTACTTC. The gene calls are TRBV19 and TRBJ2-7; 11 bases line up with TRBD2. After removal of 3 bases from V and 9 bases from J, the junction contained 7 bases not matched to a gene. This CDR3 is built from 14 residues. Germline V lookup: CDR1 LNHDA, CDR2 SQIVND (reference sequence).

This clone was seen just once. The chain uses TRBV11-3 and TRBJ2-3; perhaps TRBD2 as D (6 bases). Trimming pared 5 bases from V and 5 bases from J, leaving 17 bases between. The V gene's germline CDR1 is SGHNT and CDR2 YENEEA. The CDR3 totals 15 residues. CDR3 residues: CASSPQTSSGDTQYF. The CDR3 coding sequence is TGTGCCAGCAGCCCCCAGACTAGTTCGGGAGATACGCAGTATTTT.

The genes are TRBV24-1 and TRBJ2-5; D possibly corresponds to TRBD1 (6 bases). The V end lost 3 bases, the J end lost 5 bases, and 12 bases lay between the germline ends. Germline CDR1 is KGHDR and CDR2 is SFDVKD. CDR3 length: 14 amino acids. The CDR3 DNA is TGTGCCACCAGTGATACATGGACAGCCGAGACCCAGTACTTC. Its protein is CATSDTWTAETQYF.

The CDR3 nucleotides read TGCAGCGTAGATCCTAACAGGCCTCCCTATGGCTACACCTTC. Protein sequence: CSVDPNRPPYGYTF. The chain links TRBV29-1 to TRBJ1-2; D is possibly TRBD1 (5 bases). The CDR3 loop spans 14 amino acids. Between the trimmed V and J ends, which lost 6 bases and 4 bases, there was a span of 18 bases. Germline loops: CDR1 SQVTM, CDR2 ANQGSEA.